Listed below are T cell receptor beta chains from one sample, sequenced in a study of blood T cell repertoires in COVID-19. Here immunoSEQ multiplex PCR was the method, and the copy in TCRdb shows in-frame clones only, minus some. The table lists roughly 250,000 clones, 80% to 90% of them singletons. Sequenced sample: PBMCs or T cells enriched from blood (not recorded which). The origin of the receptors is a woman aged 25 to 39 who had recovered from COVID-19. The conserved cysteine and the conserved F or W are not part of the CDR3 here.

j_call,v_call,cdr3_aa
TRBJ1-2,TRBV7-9,ASTHRQGGGYT
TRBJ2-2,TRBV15,ATSRGSSGSENTGELF
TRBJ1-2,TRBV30,AWSRQVAYGYT
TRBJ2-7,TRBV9,ASSAGTSGYEQY
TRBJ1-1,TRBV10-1,ASSPTGSTEAF
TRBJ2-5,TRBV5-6,ASSFFRKVY
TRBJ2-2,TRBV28,ASTTTGRHTGELF
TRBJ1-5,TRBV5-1,ASSPGSGVQPQH
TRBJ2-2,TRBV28,ASSTDRGRTGELF
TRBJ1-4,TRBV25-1,ASSELGGGSVLEKLF